Below, 21 T cell receptor beta chains from the same sample are listed, as sequenced in a study of spatial heterogeneity in lung cancer. TCRdb recomputed calls from the 5' RACE reads with MiXCR, one row per CDR3 protein. The profile shows 70,000 to 90,000 distinct CDR3 sequences, about 14% of them singletons. Time point indicated: sample taken at primary tumor resection. Researchers sequenced whole RNA taken from tumor, nontumor lung or frozen PBMC without sorting. The sample consisted of PBMCs, taken at surgery. The receptors come from a male donor with early-stage non-small cell lung cancer.

This clonotype has a handful of counts. As DNA, the CDR3 is TGCGCCAGCAGCCCGGAGACAGGTTCTAATCAGCCCCAGCATTTT. It yields the protein CASSPETGSNQPQHF. The rearrangement links TRBV5-1 to TRBJ1-5; D might be TRBD1 (6 bases). Germline-derived CDR1 and CDR2 are SGHRS and YFSETQ. This CDR3 spans 15 amino acids. Trimming took 4 bases from V and 4 from J, leaving 15 bases between them.

This chain joins TRBV7-4 and TRBJ1-2; D unclear. Germline V gives CDR1 SGHVT, CDR2 SQSDAQ. V gave up 7 bases and J gave up 4 bases, with 10 bases separating them. CDR3 length equals 12 residues. In nucleotides, the CDR3 is TGTGCCAGCAAGCCCGGCAGCTATGGCTACACCTTC. This sequence encodes CASKPGSYGYTF. Filled out from reference TRBV7-4 and TRBJ1-2, the complete variable domain reads GAGVSQSPRYKVAKRGRDVALRCDSISGHVTLYWYRQTLGQGSEVLTYSQSDAQRDKSGRPSGRFSAERPERSVSTLKIQRTEQGDSAVYLCASKPGSYGYTFGSGTRLTVV.

This clonotype was detected ten times or more. The CDR3 DNA reads TGCGCCAGCAGCCGGAGTGGGCTGGGGACTGAAGCTTTCTTT. Translated: CASSRSGLGTEAFF. This chain links TRBV5-1 with TRBJ1-1; D remains unclear. V was pared by 4 bases and J by 5 bases, with 15 bases between. Looked up from germline, CDR1 is SGHRS and CDR2 is YFSETQ. This CDR3 comprises 14 residues. Filled out from reference TRBV5-1 and TRBJ1-1, the complete variable domain reads KAGVTQTPRYLIKTRGQQVTLSCSPISGHRSVSWYQQTPGQGLQFLFEYFSETQRNKGNFPGRFSGRQFSNSRSEMNVSTLELGDSALYLCASSRSGLGTEAFFGQGTRLTVV.

The chain is built from TRBV14 and TRBJ2-3, with 14 bases matching TRBD2. The CDR3 extends over 18 amino acids. Germline assignment: CDR1 SGHDN and CDR2 FVKESK. Trimming at V came to 4 bases and at J to 3 bases, leaving 9 bases not matched to a gene. The chain's CDR3 is CASSPVGTSGRRTDTQYF. For the CDR3, the DNA is TGTGCCAGCAGCCCCGTAGGGACTAGCGGGAGAAGGACAGATACGCAGTATTTT.

The chain combines TRBV10-2 with TRBJ1-2; the match to TRBD1 covers 10 bases. Looked up from germline, CDR1 is WSHSY and CDR2 is SAAADI. V trimming: 7 bases; J trimming: 6 bases; junction bases outside the gene matches: 8. The CDR3 is made up of 14 amino acids. The CDR3 coding sequence is TGCGCCAGCAACGACAGGGGGCAATTCGATGGCTACACCTTC. It translates to CASNDRGQFDGYTF.

This chain uses TRBV5-1 with TRBJ2-7; D is perhaps TRBD1 or TRBD2 (5 bases each). The CDR3 covers 14 residues. The germline gives CDR1 SGHRS, CDR2 YFSETQ. V lost 7 bases and J 3 bases, leaving 17 bases between the germline ends. The chain's CDR3 is CASGRGLGIYEQYF. CDR3 DNA: TGCGCCAGCGGCCGGGGCTTGGGGATCTACGAGCAGTACTTC.

The chain combines TRBV24-1 with TRBJ2-7; D remains ambiguous. Germline-derived CDR1 and CDR2 are KGHDR and SFDVKD. This CDR3 spans 13 amino acids. V lost 4 bases to trimming and J lost 6 bases, with 12 bases between them. The CDR3 spells CATSDTTSLEQYF. As DNA, the CDR3 is TGTGCCACCAGTGACACTACCTCTCTCGAGCAGTACTTC.

The chain carries TRBV27 and TRBJ1-2; 7 bases match TRBD1. The length of the CDR3 is 16 residues. CDR1 is MNHEY and CDR2 is SMNVEV in the germline V gene (reference sequence). Losses at the gene ends were 4 bases for V and 0 bases for J; bases not matched to a gene: 8. The CDR3 bases are TGTGCCAGCAGTTCCTTACAGGGGATTACTAACTATGGCTACACCTTC. Its protein product is CASSSLQGITNYGYTF.

This clonotype has a count of ten or more. The rearrangement joins TRBV6-6 to TRBJ1-2; D is uncertain. V lost 0 bases to trimming and J lost 8 bases, with 13 bases between them. CDR3 size: 14 residues. Germline CDR1 reads MNHNY; CDR2 reads SVGAGI (reference sequence). This CDR3 reads CASSYSSWEVGYTF. The CDR3 bases are TGTGCCAGCAGTTACTCGAGTTGGGAAGTAGGCTACACCTTC.

Ten or more counts support this clonotype. The chain carries TRBV12-3 or TRBV12-4 and TRBJ2-7; TRBD1 or TRBD2 may be the D gene (5 bases each). The V end was cut by 2 bases, the J end by 7 bases, with 12 bases between. The CDR3 has 13 residues. CDR3 sequence (DNA): TGTGCCAGCAGTTTACGGGGCCTGGATGAGCAGTACTTC. Amino acids: CASSLRGLDEQYF.

This sequence joins TRBV27 and TRBJ2-1; D may be TRBD2 (7 bases). The CDR3 covers 13 residues. Germline V gene sequence: CDR1 MNHEY, CDR2 SMNVEV (reference sequence). V was trimmed by 7 bases and J by 2 bases, leaving 9 bases between them. As DNA, the CDR3 is TGTGCCAGCAAGCGGGACACCTACAATGAGCAGTTCTTC. Amino acid sequence: CASKRDTYNEQFF.

The chain is built from TRBV27 and TRBJ1-2, with D unresolved. The germline V gene encodes CDR1 MNHEY and CDR2 SMNVEV (reference sequence). The CDR3 runs to 18 residues. V lost 5 bases, J lost 4 bases, and 26 bases lay in between. The CDR3, as DNA: TGTGCCAGCAGTACATCGCCCCCCCCGGCGGAGCGTTCCTATGGCTACACCTTC. As protein: CASSTSPPPAERSYGYTF.

There are a few counts of this clonotype. The rearrangement uses TRBV15 and TRBJ2-3, with 7 bases fitting TRBD2. The CDR3 consists of 18 residues. The germline V gene encodes CDR1 LNHNV and CDR2 YYDKDF (reference sequence). The V and J ends lost 3 bases and 0 bases, in that order; junction bases with no gene match: 12. The DNA of the CDR3 is TGTGCCACCAGCAGTCCTCTCACTAGCGAGATTAGCACAGATACGCAGTATTTT. Translated, it gives CATSSPLTSEISTDTQYF.

This clonotype was picked up many times. The chain employs TRBV12-3 or TRBV12-4 and TRBJ1-1; D is unresolved. The CDR3 runs to 13 residues. V was cut by 3 bases and J by 1 base, with 6 bases left in between. This chain's CDR3 is CASSFLANTEAFF. For the CDR3, the DNA is TGTGCCAGCAGTTTTCTGGCGAACACTGAAGCTTTCTTT.

This clonotype was detected a few times. For the CDR3, the DNA is TGCAGTGCTAGATTGGGGGGAGGAGATACGCAGTATTTT. Its protein is CSARLGGGDTQYF. The chain employs TRBV20-1 and TRBJ2-3, with D perhaps TRBD2 (6 bases). The CDR3 totals 13 residues. Germline V gene sequence: CDR1 DFQATT, CDR2 SNEGSKA (reference sequence). Trimming stripped 2 bases from V and 5 bases from J, with 11 bases between.

There are many counts of this clonotype. The genes are TRBV6-2 or TRBV6-3 and TRBJ2-4, with a weak D call TRBD2 (6 bases). Trimming took 6 bases from V and 7 from J, leaving 16 bases between them. This CDR3 is 14 amino acids long. Germline assignment: CDR1 MNHEY and CDR2 SVGEGT. Written as DNA, the CDR3 is TGTGCCAGCAGGACGGAGGGCCGGGCGAACATTCAGTACTTC. This codes for CASRTEGRANIQYF.

This clonotype showed up just a few times. The J gene is TRBJ1-2, the V gene TRBV7-2; unclear D gene. Trimming shortened V by 11 bases and J by 0 bases, and 16 bases separated the two germline ends. CDR3 size: 14 residues. CDR1 is SGHTA, CDR2 FQGNSA, per germline. CDR3 residues: CARRSNRTNYGYTF. The CDR3, as DNA: TGTGCCCGACGGAGCAATCGTACTAACTATGGCTACACCTTC.

The chain employs TRBV12-3 or TRBV12-4 and TRBJ1-5, with 12 bases aligning to TRBD1. The CDR3 is 18 amino acids. V was pared by 7 bases and J by 2 bases, with 12 bases of the junction left unmatched. The CDR3 nucleotides read TGTGCCAGCAATCCCGGGGACAGGGGGCTTCCGGGCAATCAGCCCCAGCATTTT. This sequence encodes CASNPGDRGLPGNQPQHF.

The CDR3 sequence is CSASLGIVSKNIQYF. CDR3 nucleotide sequence: TGCAGTGCTAGTTTAGGGATCGTGTCCAAAAACATTCAGTACTTC. The chain couples TRBV20-1 to TRBJ2-4; D is uncertain. In germline, CDR1 is DFQATT, CDR2 SNEGSKA (reference sequence). The CDR3 is made up of 15 amino acids. V was clipped by 3 bases and J by 2 bases, with 14 bases between them.

This clonotype appeared many times. The CDR3, as DNA: TGTGCCTGGAGTGTCAGCGGGGCCACAGATACGCAGTATTTT. It is translated as CAWSVSGATDTQYF. This chain uses TRBV30 with TRBJ2-3; TRBD2 matches at 7 bases. The CDR3 is 14 amino acids. Germline trimming cut 0 bases from V and 2 bases from J; bases unmatched to any gene: 2. Looked up from germline, CDR1 is GTSNPN and CDR2 is SVGIG (reference sequence).

This clonotype was counted only a few times. The chain combines TRBV6-2 or TRBV6-3 with TRBJ1-1; D gene uncertain. The CDR3 has 12 residues. The V and J ends lost 3 bases and 6 bases respectively, with 8 bases between them. The germline V gene has CDR1 MNHEY and CDR2 SVGEGT. The CDR3 region is CASSYSGSEAFF. In nucleotides, the CDR3 is TGTGCCAGCAGTTATTCGGGGTCTGAAGCTTTCTTT.